This record looks at one TCR beta chain sequence and its context. Its antigen specificity is not known. No per-base quality is available; no much larger clone lies one base away. The data derive from a study of cytomegalovirus exposure and HLA in healthy donors (dated by TCRdb to about 2017). Concerning the study at large: An earlier analysis of fewer than 750 of the donors reported 276 Gb of sequence data and 95 million to 130 million unique TCR beta sequences obtained from some 170 million T cells. A later genetic analysis took genome-wide SNP genotypes for about three fifths of the 666 donors and used that subset as a discovery cohort. The T cell repertoires of around 670 subjects were profiled by immunosequencing and related to cytomegalovirus serostatus. Along with the approximately 620-subject first cohort, a separate validation cohort of over a hundred different subjects was used. Among about 410 genotyped donors of the cohort, an average of approximately 220,000 unique TCR beta nucleotide sequences was sequenced per donor, of which about 18% were non-productive. Every discovery cohort repertoire had been produced on one sequencing platform. Donor age, sex, ethnicity and CMV serostatus were collected together with the repertoire data. A later analysis re-analyzed previously published TCR beta repertoires from 600 to 850 donors and added high-resolution HLA genotyping to study TCR occurrence patterns. The genetic ancestry cluster associated with self-reported Caucasian donors included 81% of the 300 to 450 genotyped donors. To decide whether each TCR beta V gene segment behaved as functional or pseudogenic, an earlier analysis of 587 of the donors relied on high-throughput TCR beta sequencing. The later analysis used no new phenotypic data to find candidate immune exposures, relying instead on TCR beta sequences and their occurrence across donors. The study aimed to test whether signatures of past pathogen exposure could be identified by cataloging public T cell receptors. Typing coverage differed by locus: A, B, C, DRB1 and DQB1 were typed in roughly 620-630 donors, DQA1 in 500 to 550, DPA1 in 600 to 610, and DPB1 in 472. HLA typing included class I and class II loci at four-digit resolution. An early release covering roughly 580 HLA-typed donors comprised about 300 gigabases of sequencing data and around 85 million unique TCR sequences. Four to six DR-DQ haplotypes were handled as single units for association and clustering, since linkage in the cohort was strong. To predict cytomegalovirus infection status, the study combined high-throughput TCR immunosequencing, statistical association of individual TCRs with disease status, and machine learning.

In total, roughly 670 healthy bone marrow donors made up the cohort. At the time of sampling, all cohort members were nominally healthy, though unrecorded immune exposures were likely present. The donor tested CMV seronegative and was one of the 352 seronegative cohort members. Every donor gave a peripheral blood sample, and the peripheral blood mononuclear cells from that sample were used for TCR beta sequencing. The Qiagen DNeasy Blood Extraction Kit was used to extract genomic DNA from the blood cell samples. Overall results and qualifications from the work: The authors suggested that the approach could potentially be generalized to other disease states and immunological phenotypes. According to a later analysis, TCR association rates differed among HLA loci, with DRB1 alleles showing the most associated TCRs and HLA-C alleles showing the fewest. This cohort had only TCR beta chains sequenced, and the lack of alpha or paired-chain data limited which features could be detected. A further reported finding was that TCR beta sequences accurately predicted the HLA-A and HLA-B alleles for most subjects in the first cohort. Because HLA typing was unavailable for some donors at each locus, only the typed subset was used in association tests. Most TCR sequences were seen in very few donors, while some public TCRs were found in many individuals. Around 16 rarely observed V segments, including chromosome 9 orphons, were excluded from the earlier analysis of 550 to 700 of the donors because counts were too low. In vitro tests confirmed that a few of the cytomegalovirus-associated TCR beta chains recognize cytomegalovirus antigens. In a later genetic analysis, fewer N-insertions in productive TCRs were reported among donors in an Asian-associated ancestry cluster than the roughly 700-donor mean. At a false discovery rate of 0.05, a later analysis linked 15,000 to 20,000 TCR beta sequences to specific HLA alleles. Strong co-occurrence of HLA alleles, especially DR and DQ, made assigning TCR associations to individual alleles difficult. An earlier analysis of 450 to 750 of the donors showed that most TCR beta V segments appeared in productive rearrangements either about 90% or about 30% of the time, which broadly matched IMGT annotations. Immune exposure information for the cohort was limited to CMV serostatus. Correlated functional status among segregating V segments might reflect linkage disequilibrium, but an unknown experimental factor could not be ruled out. In a later analysis, HLA-associated TCR beta chains were found to be more clonally expanded and to have lower generation probabilities than equally common non-associated chains. Several of the top co-occurrence clusters appeared to be linked to parvovirus B19, influenza, CMV and Epstein-Barr virus, according to a later analysis. Because the 87-base-pair reads could not distinguish some IMGT-functional V segments, including TRBV6-2 and TRBV6-3, those segments were excluded. In both the original and validation cohorts, the classifier was reported to diagnose cytomegalovirus status with high specificity and sensitivity. The sequencing pipeline was judged likely to have produced a cluster of highly shared sequence variants as a technical artifact. In a later analysis, most CMV-associated TCR beta chains were found to appear HLA-restricted, with HLA associations seemingly driven largely by CMV exposure. The study gave a list of over 150 TCR beta chains associated with cytomegalovirus. Presence/absence analyses assumed roughly uniform sequencing depth across donors, an assumption that may not hold. In a later genetic analysis, a missense DCLRE1C variant was associated with V-gene and J-gene trimming of TCR beta chains, and the association was replicated in an independent cohort.

From the germline V gene, CDR1 is SGHTA and CDR2 is FQGNSA. Measured from the cysteine to the phenylalanine, the CDR3 is 13 residues long. Just CDR3 DNA is preserved here, 39 bases in frame from base 1. V loses 5 bases, J loses 3 bases, and the germline ends lie 9 bases apart. Library generation was performed with the immunoSEQ multiplex PCR assay. A mixture of 60 forward primers for TCR Vbeta segments and 13 reverse primers for TCR Jbeta segments was used in the multiplex PCR. The CDR3 region of rearranged TCR beta genes was amplified from genomic DNA by a multiplex PCR assay. On the Illumina HiSeq System, the amplified TCR beta libraries were sequenced as 87-base-pair reads. The paper's data handling went like this. A later analysis tallied 80 million to 95 million unique TCR beta chains across the approximately 670 repertoires, and approximately 11 million of those chains were shared by two or more donors. To remove PCR and sequencing errors, raw reads were error-corrected and collapsed into unique sequences using a nearest-neighbor algorithm that merged closely related sequences. To assign V, D and J gene segments, CDR3 sequences were aligned to IMGT reference sequences. For a sequence to be retained, at least a six-nucleotide match to both a V gene segment and a J gene segment was required. Rearrangements were classified as productive when the CDR3 lacked stop codons and remained in frame with V and J, and all other rearrangements were classified as non-productive. Following IMGT convention, CDR3 was defined as the stretch from the second conserved V-encoded cysteine to the conserved J-encoded phenylalanine. In an earlier analysis of some 550 of the donors, sequences lacking an unambiguous match to a single V gene segment were excluded. An earlier analysis of 500 to 600 of the donors classified V segments as functional when productive rearrangements were above 56.7% and as segregating when the standard deviation between donors was above 5%. A statistical classification framework was built for diagnosing cytomegalovirus status from the catalog of TCR beta chain sequences. V and J gene assignment, in a later analysis, came from comparing TCR nucleotide sequences with IMGT/GENE-DB human TR gene sequences. A later analysis assigned CDR3 sequences and most-parsimonious VDJ recombination scenarios with the TCRdist pipeline. A later analysis defined each TCR beta chain by its CDR3 amino acid sequence plus V-gene family, and excluded reads lacking a unique V-gene family. To address suspected cross-contamination and a sequencing artifact, a later analysis removed around 600 highly shared, low-generation-probability nucleotide sequences. In a later analysis, a clonal expansion index for each public chain was calculated from normalized within-repertoire ranks of inferred template counts. In a later analysis, generation probabilities were computed with a VDJ recombination model fitted to out-of-frame rearrangements, and the resulting probabilities were checked against IGoR. Hypergeometric tests were used in a later analysis to score TCR-TCR, TCR-HLA and TCR-CMV co-occurrence, with a repertoire-size bias correction applied to the TCR pairs. In a later analysis, false discovery rates were estimated by permuting HLA or CMV assignments 20 times. In a later analysis, co-occurring TCRs were grouped using DBSCAN, with TCRdist sequence similarity added in when clustering inside HLA-allele-positive subsets. For co-occurrence clustering, repertoires with fewer than 30,000 or more than 120,000 public chains were excluded, along with five repertoires with anomalous nucleotide sharing. TCRdb provides this immuneACCESS table in a form limited to in-frame rearrangements. Some clones are lacking; in checked studies, under half of them reflect an unresolved V gene, and why the rest are absent is not known. V and J calls and clone size come straight from that table; D and trimming were deduced from the DNA. The sample contains about 200,000 clones, about 81% of them found a single time. The ten top clones hold 2.7% of the sample.

The material sequenced was PBMCs. Here the chain combines TRBV7-2 and TRBJ2-3, and perhaps TRBD1 as D gene, on 6 matching bases. The receptor's source is a middle-aged woman in good health and CMV-seronegative. The CDR3 amino acid sequence is: CASSRGQTDTQYF. The base sequence is TGTGCCAGCAGCCGAGGACAGACAGATACGCAGTATTTT.